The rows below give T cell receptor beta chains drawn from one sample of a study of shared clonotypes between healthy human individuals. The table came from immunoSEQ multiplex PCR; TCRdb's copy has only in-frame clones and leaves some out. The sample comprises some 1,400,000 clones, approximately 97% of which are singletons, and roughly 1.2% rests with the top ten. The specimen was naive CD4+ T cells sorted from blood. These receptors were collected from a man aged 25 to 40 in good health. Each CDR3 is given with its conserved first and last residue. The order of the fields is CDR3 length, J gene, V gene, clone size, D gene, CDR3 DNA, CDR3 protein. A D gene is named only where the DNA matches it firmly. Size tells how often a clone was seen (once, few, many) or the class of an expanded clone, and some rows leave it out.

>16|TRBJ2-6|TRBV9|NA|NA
TGTGCCAGCAGCGTCACGTCCGGCTCTGGGGCCAACGTCCTGACTTTC
CASSVTSGSGANVLTF
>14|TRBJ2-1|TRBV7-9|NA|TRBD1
TGTGCCAGCAGGGCCGGGACAGGGCGCAATGAGCAGTTCTTC
CASRAGTGRNEQFF
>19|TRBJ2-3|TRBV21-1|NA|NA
TGTGCCAGCAGCAAAGCCTCCCCCATAAGGGACAGTTGCACAGATACGCAGTATTTT
CASSKASPIRDSCTDTQYF
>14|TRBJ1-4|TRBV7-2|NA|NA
TGTGCCAGCAGTCGGACGGCAACTAATGAAAAACTGTTTTTT
CASSRTATNEKLFF
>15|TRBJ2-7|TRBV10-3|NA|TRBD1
TGTGCCATCAGGTACCAGGGGGCCCCGTCGGACGAGCAGTACTTC
CAIRYQGAPSDEQYF
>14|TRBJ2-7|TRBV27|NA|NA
TGTGCCAGCAGTTTATCCTGGGGGGCTGGCGAGCAGTACTTC
CASSLSWGAGEQYF
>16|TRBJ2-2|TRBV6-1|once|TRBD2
TGTGCCAGCAGTGGTGCGACTAGCGGGGGCACCGGGGAGCTGTTTTTT
CASSGATSGGTGELFF
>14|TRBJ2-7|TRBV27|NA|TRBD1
TGTGCCAGCAGTTCCAGCAGACAGGGTAACGAGCAGTACTTC
CASSSSRQGNEQYF
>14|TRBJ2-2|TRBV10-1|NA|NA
TGCGCCAGCAGTGACAGGCTGAACACCGGGGAGCTGTTTTTT
CASSDRLNTGELFF
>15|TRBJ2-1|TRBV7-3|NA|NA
TGTGCCAGCAGCTCCGGGGCAGGGGTAGGCGATGAGCAGTTCTTC
CASSSGAGVGDEQFF
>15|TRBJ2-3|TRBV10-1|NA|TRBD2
TGCGCCAGCAGCCCAACGAGCGGGATGACAGATACGCAGTATTTT
CASSPTSGMTDTQYF
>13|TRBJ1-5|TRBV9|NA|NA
TGTGCCAGCAGCCCAGGGTTAAATCAGCCCCAGCATTTT
CASSPGLNQPQHF